These T cell receptor beta chains were read from a single sample in a study of post-analysis software for immune sequencing data. TCRdb re-analysed the PCR reads in MiXCR, keeping a single row per CDR3 protein. The profile covers almost 700,000 distinct CDR3 sequences, with roughly three fifths appearing a single time and approximately 10% taken by the ten largest. The material sequenced was blood. These receptors were taken from a girl aged 2 to 10 with multiple sclerosis. Both conserved end residues are part of each CDR3. Each record gives: D gene, V gene, clone size, J gene, CDR3 protein, CDR3 DNA. A D gene is named only where the DNA matches it firmly. Clone size appears in some rows only: once, few, many, or a class for an expanded clone.

-	TRBV6-5	-	TRBJ2-2	CASSPGTTNTGELFF	TGTGCCAGCAGCCCCGGGACAACGAACACCGGGGAGCTGTTTTTT
TRBD1	TRBV10-3	-	TRBJ1-2	CAIDPSGTGKDGYTF	TGTGCCATCGACCCGTCGGGGACAGGGAAGGATGGCTACACCTTC
TRBD2	TRBV7-2	-	TRBJ2-4	CASRPAGGSGTKNIQYF	TGTGCCAGCAGACCGGCGGGCGGGAGTGGGACCAAAAACATTCAGTACTTC
-	TRBV29-1	-	TRBJ2-1	CSVAPGPQPRTFF	TGCAGCGTTGCGCCGGGACCCCAACCTCGGACGTTCTTC
-	TRBV29-1	-	TRBJ2-1	CSVESPTNQQFF	TGCAGCGTTGAGAGCCCCACAAATCAGCAGTTCTTC
TRBD1	TRBV7-2	-	TRBJ1-2	CASSFNYRGGTEGYTF	TGTGCCAGCAGCTTTAACTACAGGGGGGGAACGGAGGGCTACACCTTC
-	TRBV3-1	once	TRBJ2-2	CASSQGMGGELFF	TGTGCCAGCAGCCAAGGGATGGGTGGGGAGCTGTTTTTT
TRBD2	TRBV12-3/TRBV12-4	-	TRBJ2-7	CASSLKGASGGASEQYF	TGTGCCAGCAGTTTAAAAGGCGCTAGCGGGGGGGCGAGTGAGCAGTACTTC
TRBD1	TRBV20-1	-	TRBJ1-5	CSARNPTGGNQPQHF	TGCAGTGCTAGAAACCCAACAGGGGGCAATCAGCCCCAGCATTTT
-	TRBV12-5	-	TRBJ1-1	CASGLDEGTEAFF	TGTGCTAGTGGTTTGGACGAGGGCACTGAAGCTTTCTTT
-	TRBV12-3/TRBV12-4	few	TRBJ1-6	CASSPWVAGEPLHF	TGTGCCAGCAGTCCGTGGGTTGCGGGCGAACCCCTCCACTTT
-	TRBV29-1	few	TRBJ1-4	CSAVGPAELFF	TGCAGCGCTGTGGGTCCGGCCGAACTGTTTTTT
-	TRBV29-1	-	TRBJ2-5	CSVPLGGPETQYF	TGCAGCGTCCCGCTCGGGGGACCAGAGACCCAGTACTTC
-	TRBV11-2	-	TRBJ2-5	CASSLDGQGGETQYF	TGTGCCAGCAGCTTAGATGGGCAGGGGGGAGAGACCCAGTACTTC
TRBD2	TRBV7-8	-	TRBJ2-7	CASSLAGLADYEQYF	TGTGCCAGCAGCTTAGCGGGACTAGCGGACTACGAGCAGTACTTC
TRBD1	TRBV6-2/TRBV6-3	-	TRBJ2-7	CASSSQPRTGGYEQYF	TGTGCCAGCAGTTCTCAACCTAGGACAGGGGGCTACGAGCAGTACTTC
-	TRBV5-1	-	TRBJ1-1	CASSLNGLLNTEAFF	TGCGCCAGCAGCTTGAATGGACTGTTGAACACTGAAGCTTTCTTT
TRBD1	TRBV2	-	TRBJ1-6	CASRGRQGGNSPLHF	TGTGCCAGCAGAGGTCGACAGGGCGGGAATTCACCCCTCCACTTT
TRBD2	TRBV29-1	-	TRBJ2-5	CSVEISSGTPPETQYF	TGCAGCGTTGAAATTTCTAGCGGGACCCCCCCGGAGACCCAGTACTTC
TRBD1	TRBV12-3/TRBV12-4	-	TRBJ2-3	CASSFGDRVSTDMQYF	TGTGCCAGCAGTTTTGGGGACAGGGTGAGTACAGATATGCAGTATTTT
-	TRBV21-1	few	TRBJ2-5	CASSGPPLAVQETQYF	TGTGCCAGCAGCGGCCCCCCACTCGCGGTCCAAGAGACCCAGTACTTC
TRBD2	TRBV7-6	few	TRBJ2-2	CASSLATSGSTGELFF	TGTGCCAGCAGCTTAGCCACTAGCGGGTCTACCGGGGAGCTGTTTTTT
-	TRBV12-3/TRBV12-4	-	TRBJ2-1	CASSLAGNSYNEQFF	TGTGCCAGCAGTTTAGCGGGTAACTCCTACAATGAGCAGTTCTTC